One sample yielded the 24 T cell receptor beta chains listed below, sequenced in a study of blood T cell repertoires in COVID-19 (dated by TCRdb to the early 2020s). Receptor libraries were prepared by the immunoSEQ multiplex PCR assay. Drawn from immuneACCESS, this table holds only the in-frame rearrangements with V and J called that TCRdb kept. Clones are partly lost; checked studies trace under half to an unresolved V gene and leave the rest unexplained. This sample is represented by approximately 150,000 clones; approximately 85% of them were singletons. Approximately 2.5% of the sample is in the top ten clones. Sequenced sample: peripheral blood. Source of these receptors: a human donor with acute or convalescent COVID-19. The donor label of this sample is uncertain.

The gene calls are TRBV9 and TRBJ1-1; maybe TRBD1 (5 bases). In germline, CDR1 is SGDLS, CDR2 YYNGEE. The CDR3 is 15 residues long. V lost 4 bases to trimming and J lost 4 bases, with 17 bases between them. The CDR3 nucleotides read TGTGCCAGCAGCCCCCAAGGGGTTTCGAGCACTGAAGCTTTCTTT. Translating it yields CASSPQGVSSTEAFF.

This chain uses TRBV2 with TRBJ2-2; TRBD2 aligns across 10 bases. Germline CDR1 and CDR2: SNHLY and FYNNEI. CDR3 length equals 13 residues. J gave up 9 bases and V 6 bases, and 4 bases lay outside the gene matches. The CDR3 nucleotides are TGTGCCAGCAGCCCTAGCGGGAGAAGGGAGCTGTTTTTT. Protein sequence: CASSPSGRRELFF.

This rearrangement joins TRBV3-1 (or the pseudogene TRBV3-2) to TRBJ2-7, with D possibly being TRBD1 (5 bases). Germline V lookup: CDR1 LGHDT, CDR2 YNNKEL (reference sequence). The V and J ends lost 3 bases and 3 bases respectively, with 6 bases between them. The CDR3 consists of 12 residues. CDR3 bases: TGTGCCAGCAGCCACGGACACTACGAGCAGTACTTC. It yields the protein CASSHGHYEQYF.

This chain connects TRBV28 to TRBJ1-1; 7 bases are shared with TRBD1. This CDR3 is built from 11 residues. The V and J ends lost 6 bases and 11 bases, in that order; junction bases with no gene match: 6. Germline V lookup: CDR1 MDHEN, CDR2 SYDVKM. CDR3: CASRRDSEAFF. The DNA of the CDR3 is TGTGCCAGCAGGCGGGACAGCGAGGCTTTCTTT.

The chain combines TRBV6-6 with TRBJ2-7; the D gene is possibly TRBD1 (5 bases). The ends were cut back, 7 bases at V and 8 bases at J, with 15 bases in the middle. The CDR3 totals 12 residues. Germline CDR1 reads MNHNY; CDR2 reads SVGAGI (reference sequence). The CDR3 nucleotides are TGTGCCAGCACTGACAGCCCATTCAAGCAGTACGTC. Translating it yields CASTDSPFKQYV.

This chain joins TRBV28 and TRBJ1-2; the D gene is possibly TRBD1 (6 bases). The CDR3 spans 15 residues. The V and J ends lost 8 bases and 3 bases respectively, with 19 bases between them. From germline, CDR1 is MDHEN and CDR2 SYDVKM. CDR3 in DNA: TGTGCCAGCCTCGGCAGGGGTGGGGTAGACTATGGCTACACCTTC. As protein: CASLGRGGVDYGYTF.

The V call is TRBV19, the J call TRBJ1-6, with D perhaps matching TRBD1 (6 bases). The CDR3 is made up of 15 amino acids. CDR1 is LNHDA and CDR2 is SQIVND in the germline V gene (reference sequence). Between the trimmed V and J ends, which lost 5 bases and 10 bases, there was a span of 18 bases. The CDR3 loop reads CASSRTEPIGSPLHF. The CDR3 DNA follows: TGTGCCAGTAGTCGGACAGAACCCATAGGGTCACCCCTCCACTTT.

The CDR3: CASSTDRGNEQFF. CDR3 nucleotides: TGTGCCAGCAGCACGGACAGAGGCAATGAGCAGTTCTTC. The gene calls are TRBV7-8 and TRBJ2-1, with a weak D call TRBD1 (6 bases). The CDR3 contains 13 residues. Germline V gene data show CDR1 as SGHVS and CDR2 as FQNEAQ. V was pared by 5 bases and J by 6 bases, with 11 bases between.

The V gene is TRBV7-9, the J gene TRBJ1-4; TRBD1 matches at 12 bases. V lost 1 base to trimming and J lost 6 bases; unmatched junction nucleotides: 6. The CDR3 covers 17 residues. Per germline, CDR1 SEHNR and CDR2 FQNEAQ (reference sequence). CDR3 loop: CASSLGGTGGKDEKLFF. The DNA for the CDR3 is TGTGCCAGCAGCTTAGGGGGGACAGGGGGCAAAGATGAAAAACTGTTTTTT.

This chain connects TRBV29-1 to TRBJ2-7; a weak D match, TRBD1 (6 bases). The CDR3 extends over 15 amino acids. V was trimmed by 6 bases and J by 0 bases, leaving 18 bases between them. The V gene's germline CDR1 is SQVTM and CDR2 ANQGSEA. The CDR3 nucleotides are TGCAGCGTCAGATATGCCAGGGGCCGCTCCTACGAGCAGTACTTC. Its protein product is CSVRYARGRSYEQYF.

The V and J genes are TRBV6-5 and TRBJ1-2; 8 nucleotides match TRBD1. The CDR3 is 16 residues long. The germline V gene encodes CDR1 MNHEY and CDR2 SVGAGI. Trimming at V came to 2 bases and at J to 4 bases, leaving 9 bases not matched to a gene. CDR3 nucleotides: TGTGCCAGCAGTTACAAGACAGGGGCGATGGGCTATGGCTACACCTTC. This sequence encodes CASSYKTGAMGYGYTF.

This clone was seen only a few times. V and J are TRBV3-1 (or the pseudogene TRBV3-2) and TRBJ1-1; possible D gene TRBD1, 6 bases. V shed 3 bases and J shed 0 bases, with 17 bases lying between them. Germline CDR1 reads LGHDT; CDR2 reads YNNKEL (reference sequence). The CDR3 contains 17 residues. The CDR3 DNA sequence: TGTGCCAGCAGCCAGATCCGGGACACTCTTATGAACACTGAAGCTTTCTTT. Amino acids: CASSQIRDTLMNTEAFF.

The chain uses TRBV6-5 and TRBJ1-5, with 8 bases fitting TRBD1. Germline CDR1 and CDR2: MNHEY and SVGAGI. The V and J ends lost 8 bases and 1 base, in that order; junction bases with no gene match: 10. The length of the CDR3 is 16 residues. For the CDR3, the DNA is TGTGCCAGCCGTTCAGGGGGCGCCGGGAGCAATCAGCCCCAGCATTTT. Its protein product is CASRSGGAGSNQPQHF.

V is TRBV6-4 and J is TRBJ1-2; TRBD1 matches 10 bases. The CDR3 has 14 residues. Germline V gene lookup returns CDR1 MRHNA and CDR2 SNTAGT. J gave up 3 bases and V 6 bases, and 4 bases lay outside the gene matches. The chain's CDR3 is CASSRTGGDYGYTF. For the CDR3, the DNA is TGTGCCAGCAGCCGGACAGGGGGGGACTATGGCTACACCTTC.

The chain links TRBV6-6 to TRBJ1-5; D uncertain. Trimming took 7 bases from V and 9 from J, leaving 16 bases between them. The germline V gene encodes CDR1 MNHNY and CDR2 SVGAGI (reference sequence). The CDR3 is 13 amino acids. The CDR3 DNA sequence: TGTGCCAGCACCTTGGCGGGGAACACGCCCCAGCATTTT. This codes for CASTLAGNTPQHF.

This chain's CDR3 is CASTLTGKHEQYF. The CDR3 DNA is TGTGCCAGCACCCTCACAGGGAAACACGAGCAGTACTTC. V is TRBV21-1 and J is TRBJ2-7; TRBD1 was called by the table and not checked on the DNA. TRBV21-1 constitutes a pseudogene. CDR3 size: 13 residues.

The chain has TRBV3-1 (or the pseudogene TRBV3-2) and TRBJ1-5, with D unresolved. CDR3 size: 15 residues. Trimming removed 2 bases at V and 3 bases at J, with 11 bases between. Per germline, CDR1 LGHDT and CDR2 YNNKEL (reference sequence). CDR3 nucleotides: TGTGCCAGCAGCCAAAGTGGTGCGATCAATCAGCCCCAGCATTTT. Translation gives CASSQSGAINQPQHF.

The CDR3 sequence is CASSQGTGNMNTEAFF. The DNA of the CDR3 is TGTGCCAGCAGCCAAGGGACAGGGAATATGAACACTGAAGCTTTCTTT. The chain employs TRBV4-2 and TRBJ1-1; 8 bases align to TRBD1. Trimming cost V 1 base and J 0 bases; bases outside gene matches: 4. The CDR3 length is 16 residues. The germline V gene has CDR1 LGHNA and CDR2 YNFKEQ.

V usage is TRBV5-1 and J usage is TRBJ1-2; TRBD1 is a possible D gene (5 bases). The CDR3 runs 14 residues. Per germline, CDR1 SGHRS and CDR2 YFSETQ. V lost 4 bases to trimming and J lost 7 bases, with 17 bases between them. CDR3 nucleotides: TGCGCCAGCAGCCCCGGCCAGTGGGGGGGTGGCTACACCTTC. Protein: CASSPGQWGGGYTF.

V gene TRBV18 combines with J gene TRBJ1-4; 9 bases fit TRBD1. The CDR3 runs to 14 residues. V lost 5 bases and J lost 6; bases outside the gene matches: 4. Per the germline V gene, CDR1 is KGHSH and CDR2 is LQKENI. This CDR3 is CASSTTGGDEKLFF. Here the CDR3 DNA reads TGTGCCAGCTCAACAACAGGGGGCGATGAAAAACTGTTTTTT.

The rearrangement uses TRBV18 and TRBJ1-6; D perhaps matches TRBD1 (6 bases). Germline loops: CDR1 KGHSH, CDR2 LQKENI. This CDR3 region has 14 residues. The ends were cut back, 5 bases at V and 7 bases at J, with 12 bases in the middle. The CDR3 protein is CASSTGRDNSPLHF. CDR3 nucleotides: TGTGCCAGCTCAACAGGGAGGGACAATTCACCCCTCCACTTT.

V and J are TRBV5-1 and TRBJ1-2; D gene ambiguous. Germline lookup yields CDR1 SGHRS and CDR2 YFSETQ. The CDR3 extends over 12 amino acids. V lost 7 bases to trimming and J lost 4 bases, with 11 bases between them. As DNA, the CDR3 is TGCGCCAGCGCCCGAGGGCGCTATGGCTACACCTTC. The encoded protein is CASARGRYGYTF. The variable domain in full, with the rest retrieved from reference TRBV5-1 and TRBJ1-2, is KAGVTQTPRYLIKTRGQQVTLSCSPISGHRSVSWYQQTPGQGLQFLFEYFSETQRNKGNFPGRFSGRQFSNSRSEMNVSTLELGDSALYLCASARGRYGYTFGSGTRLTVV.

V and J are TRBV5-1 and TRBJ2-3, with TRBD2 identical over 9 bases. The CDR3 extends over 16 amino acids. V lost 3 bases to trimming and J lost 2 bases; unmatched junction nucleotides: 7. The V gene's germline CDR1 is SGHRS and CDR2 YFSETQ. As DNA, the CDR3 is TGCGCCAGCAGCTCCCCGGTAGCGGGGGCCACAGATACGCAGTATTTT. This sequence encodes CASSSPVAGATDTQYF.

V usage is TRBV7-9 and J usage is TRBJ1-5; a possible D gene is TRBD1 (6 bases). CDR3 length equals 16 residues. Trimming removed 4 bases from V and 6 bases from J, with 19 bases in between. Germline CDR1 reads SEHNR; CDR2 reads FQNEAQ (reference sequence). CDR3 coding DNA: TGTGCCAGCAGCTCATCCTCAGGGGACCCCGTTCAGCCCCAGCATTTT. Translating it yields CASSSSSGDPVQPQHF. Supplemented by reference TRBV7-9 and TRBJ1-5, the full variable domain reads DTGVSQNPRHKITKRGQNVTFRCDPISEHNRLYWYRQTLGQGPEFLTYFQNEAQLEKSRLLSDRFSAERPKGSFSTLEIQRTEQGDSAMYLCASSSSSGDPVQPQHFGDGTRLSIL.